Shown below are 28 T cell receptor beta chains from a single sample sequenced in a study of blood T cell repertoires in COVID-19. The assay was immunoSEQ multiplex PCR, and TCRdb's table has in-frame clones only and misses some. Found here are 95,000 to 150,000 clones, 70% to 85% of them singletons; the top ten hold approximately 4.5%. Sequencing was done on a sample of peripheral blood. Receptor source: a woman between 70 and 85 years old with acute or convalescent COVID-19.

The chain links TRBV27 to TRBJ2-5; 8 nucleotides match TRBD1. V lost 3 bases, J lost 3 bases, and 6 bases stayed unmatched. CDR3 length: 15 amino acids. Germline V lookup: CDR1 MNHEY, CDR2 SMNVEV (reference sequence). CDR3 nucleotides: TGTGCCAGCAGTTTGCGGGACAGGTCCAAAGAGACCCAGTACTTC. Encoded protein: CASSLRDRSKETQYF.

The chain links TRBV29-1 to TRBJ2-5; D is perhaps TRBD1 (5 bases). The germline V gene encodes CDR1 SQVTM and CDR2 ANQGSEA. This CDR3 comprises 12 residues. Trimming removed 4 bases from V and 3 bases from J, with 9 bases in between. For the CDR3, the DNA is TGCAGCGTTGGACAGAAAAAAGAGACCCAGTACTTC. Its protein is CSVGQKKETQYF.

The chain combines TRBV11-3 with TRBJ1-3; TRBD1 matches 10 bases. Germline CDR1 and CDR2: SGHNT and YENEEA. The CDR3 is 16 residues long. The ends lost 3 bases at V and 3 bases at J; junction bases unmatched: 5. Written as DNA, the CDR3 is TGTGCCAGCAGCTTCTCGACAGGGGGCTATGGAAACACCATATATTTT. Protein product: CASSFSTGGYGNTIYF.

This rearrangement joins TRBV7-2 to TRBJ2-3, with D perhaps matching TRBD2 (5 bases). CDR3 length equals 13 residues. CDR1 and CDR2 from the germline V gene are SGHTA and FQGNSA. The V end lost 6 bases, the J end lost 5 bases, and 12 bases lay between the germline ends. CDR3 protein: CASSQRGRDTQYF. The CDR3 nucleotides read TGTGCCAGCAGTCAACGGGGTAGAGATACGCAGTATTTT.

The chain couples TRBV10-3 to TRBJ1-5, with a weak D call TRBD1 (6 bases). The germline CDR1 and CDR2 sequences are ENHRY and SYGVKD. The CDR3 consists of 13 residues. Trimming cost V 8 bases and J 5 bases, with 13 bases left between them. The DNA of the CDR3 is TGTGCCATCGCTGGGACATCTGATCAGCCCCAGCATTTT. This gives the protein CAIAGTSDQPQHF.

This clone was found once. The CDR3 sequence is CASSPHPGQGASETQYF. The CDR3 nucleotides are TGTGCCAGCAGCCCTCACCCGGGACAGGGGGCTTCAGAGACCCAGTACTTC. This chain joins TRBV7-9 and TRBJ2-5; 12 bases are shared with TRBD1. CDR3 length: 17 amino acids. Per germline, CDR1 SEHNR and CDR2 FQNEAQ (reference sequence). Trimming cost V 5 bases and J 4 bases; bases outside gene matches: 11.

This chain uses TRBV14 with TRBJ1-6, with 7 bases lining up with TRBD1. The V segment lost 4 bases and the J segment 6 bases; nucleotides outside the gene matches: 6. Germline assignment: CDR1 SGHDN and CDR2 FVKESK. The CDR3 loop spans 15 amino acids. CDR3 sequence reads: CASSPQTGRNSPLHF. In DNA form, the CDR3 reads TGTGCCAGCAGCCCCCAGACAGGGCGTAATTCACCCCTCCACTTT.

The J gene is TRBJ2-3, the V gene TRBV5-4, with D maybe TRBD1 (5 bases). V lost 0 bases, J lost 0 bases, and 11 bases lay in between. The CDR3 is made up of 16 amino acids. CDR1 is SGHNT and CDR2 is YYREEE in the germline V gene (reference sequence). The CDR3 protein is CASSLGGPTSTDTQYF. The DNA for the CDR3 is TGTGCCAGCAGCTTGGGGGGCCCCACTAGCACAGATACGCAGTATTTT.

The J gene is TRBJ1-3, the V gene TRBV30, with D possibly being TRBD1 (6 bases). This CDR3 comprises 14 residues. V dropped 2 bases and J dropped 4 bases, with 12 bases sitting between them. Germline CDR1 and CDR2: GTSNPN and SVGIG (reference sequence). The CDR3 region has the DNA TGTGCCTGGAGTTTGGGGGGGACAGGAAACACCATATATTTT. It encodes CAWSLGGTGNTIYF.

The table lists this clone with a count of one. The chain employs TRBV29-1 and TRBJ1-5; D may be TRBD1 (5 bases). The length of the CDR3 is 13 residues. V lost 0 bases, J lost 4 bases, and 7 bases lay in between. Germline-derived CDR1 and CDR2 are SQVTM and ANQGSEA. The DNA for the CDR3 is TGCAGCGTTGAAGAGACAGCAAATCAGCCCCAGCATTTT. Translation: CSVEETANQPQHF. Combining the CDR3 with reference TRBV29-1 and TRBJ1-5 gives the whole variable domain SAVISQKPSRDICQRGTSLTIQCQVDSQVTMMFWYRQQPGQSLTLIATANQGSEATYESGFVIDKFPISRPNLTFSTLTVSNMSPEDSSIYLCSVEETANQPQHFGDGTRLSIL.

V is TRBV7-9 and J is TRBJ1-3; D is possibly TRBD1 (5 bases). Germline CDR1 SEHNR, CDR2 FQNEAQ (reference sequence). The CDR3 has 13 amino acids. V shed 7 bases and J shed 4 bases, with 11 bases lying between them. CDR3 region: CASNSGPGNTIYF. CDR3 DNA: TGTGCCAGCAACTCAGGGCCCGGAAACACCATATATTTT.

V is TRBV28 and J is TRBJ2-3; TRBD2 matches at 8 bases. The trim removed 1 base at V and 3 bases at J, leaving 6 bases unmatched. The germline CDR1 and CDR2 sequences are MDHEN and SYDVKM. The CDR3 has 16 residues. CDR3 nucleotides: TGTGCCAGCAGTTTATTAGGTAGCGGGGCTACAGATACGCAGTATTTT. Translating gives CASSLLGSGATDTQYF.

This rearrangement joins TRBV15 to TRBJ2-3, with unresolved D. Germline V gives CDR1 LNHNV, CDR2 YYDKDF (reference sequence). V was trimmed by 0 bases and J by 0 bases, leaving 10 bases between them. This CDR3 comprises 16 residues. The CDR3 loop reads CATSRDLSRSTDTQYF. As DNA, the CDR3 is TGTGCCACCAGCAGAGATCTGAGTAGAAGCACAGATACGCAGTATTTT.

The chain uses TRBV20-1 and TRBJ1-4, with 11 nucleotides matching TRBD1. This CDR3 is 14 amino acids long. The ends lost 3 bases at V and 7 bases at J; junction bases unmatched: 4. Germline V lookup: CDR1 DFQATT, CDR2 SNEGSKA (reference sequence). This CDR3 reads CSASLGQGGEKLFF. The CDR3 bases are TGCAGTGCTAGTTTGGGACAGGGGGGTGAAAAACTGTTTTTT.

This clone was detected only once. This chain joins TRBV5-1 and TRBJ2-1; D might be TRBD1 (5 bases). This CDR3 region has 15 residues. V was trimmed by 1 base and J by 2 bases, leaving 10 bases between them. The V gene's germline CDR1 is SGHRS and CDR2 YFSETQ. The DNA of the CDR3 is TGCGCCAGCAGCTTGCAGGACATTGCCTACAATGAGCAGTTCTTC. As protein: CASSLQDIAYNEQFF.

This clone was detected only a few times. This chain uses TRBV6-2 or TRBV6-3 with TRBJ1-2; D unclear. With 5 bases removed from V and 6 bases from J, the gap between germline ends came to 13 bases. Germline CDR1 and CDR2: MNHEY and SVGEGT. CDR3 length equals 13 residues. The CDR3 DNA reads as TGTGCCAGCAGTCCCAGAGTTCTAGATGGCTACACCTTC. Translating it yields CASSPRVLDGYTF.

The CDR3 here is CASSRGTGRPGELFF. DNA for the CDR3: TGTGCCAGCAGCCGAGGGACAGGGCGTCCCGGGGAGCTGTTTTTT. V and J are TRBV5-5 and TRBJ2-2, with 9 bases lining up with TRBD1. After removal of 4 bases from V and 6 bases from J, the junction contained 7 bases not matched to a gene. CDR1 is SGHKS and CDR2 is YYEKEE in the germline V gene (reference sequence). The CDR3 totals 15 residues.

The genes are TRBV21-1 and TRBJ1-3; the DNA was not used to check the table's D call, TRBD1. TRBV21-1 is annotated as a pseudogene. CDR3 length: 18 residues. CDR3 region: CAIKTPGQADLSGNTIYF. Here the CDR3 DNA reads TGTGCCATCAAGACGCCGGGACAGGCGGACCTGTCCGGAAACACCATATATTTT.

V usage is TRBV7-2 and J usage is TRBJ1-4, with D unresolved. CDR3 size: 15 residues. Trimming took off 2 bases at V and 7 bases at J, with 14 bases between the two ends. Germline loops: CDR1 SGHTA, CDR2 FQGNSA. The CDR3 is CASSLRGPSGEKLFF. CDR3 nucleotides: TGTGCCAGCAGCTTAAGAGGGCCATCGGGTGAAAAACTGTTTTTT.

This chain connects TRBV2 to TRBJ1-2; D gene uncertain. The CDR3 length is 13 residues. Germline V CDR1 and CDR2: SNHLY, FYNNEI. The V end was cut by 6 bases, the J end by 4 bases, with 12 bases between. This CDR3 reads CASSLSSGYGYTF. CDR3 sequence (DNA): TGTGCCAGCAGCCTGTCCTCGGGCTATGGCTACACCTTC.

The chain couples TRBV5-1 to TRBJ2-3; D gene ambiguous. Germline CDR1 and CDR2: SGHRS and YFSETQ. This CDR3 region has 13 residues. Trimming stripped 4 bases from V and 0 bases from J, with 6 bases between. The DNA for the CDR3 is TGCGCCAGCAGCACCCAGAGCACAGATACGCAGTATTTT. It encodes CASSTQSTDTQYF.

The chain uses TRBV9 and TRBJ1-1; D is perhaps TRBD1 (6 bases). Germline CDR1 reads SGDLS; CDR2 reads YYNGEE. This CDR3 region has 15 residues. The V and J ends lost 4 bases and 0 bases respectively, with 13 bases between them. The CDR3 DNA reads TGTGCCAGCAGCCCCCGGACAGCTTTGAACACTGAAGCTTTCTTT. Its translation: CASSPRTALNTEAFF.

This chain connects TRBV6-2 or TRBV6-3 to TRBJ2-5; a possible D gene is TRBD2 (5 bases). The CDR3 totals 15 residues. V was cut by 2 bases and J by 0 bases, with 10 bases left in between. Per the germline V gene, CDR1 is MNHEY and CDR2 is SVGEGT. As DNA, the CDR3 is TGTGCCAGCAGTTACGACTACCCGTACCAAGAGACCCAGTACTTC. It is translated as CASSYDYPYQETQYF.

This clone was observed a single time. V is TRBV29-1 and J is TRBJ1-6; D not certain. Germline V gene data show CDR1 as SQVTM and CDR2 as ANQGSEA. This CDR3 is 13 amino acids long. V was cut by 7 bases and J by 8 bases, with 15 bases left in between. The DNA for the CDR3 is TGCAGCGGCCGGAGGACCGCAGATTCACCCCTCCACTTT. It encodes CSGRRTADSPLHF. The full variable domain, rest sourced from reference TRBV29-1 and TRBJ1-6, is SAVISQKPSRDICQRGTSLTIQCQVDSQVTMMFWYRQQPGQSLTLIATANQGSEATYESGFVIDKFPISRPNLTFSTLTVSNMSPEDSSIYLCSGRRTADSPLHFGNGTRLTVT.

This clone was seen a few times. The chain joins TRBV7-2 to TRBJ1-2; 12 positions match TRBD1. The germline CDR1 and CDR2 sequences are SGHTA and FQGNSA. The CDR3 is 14 amino acids. J lost 7 bases, V lost 5 bases, and 5 bases had no gene match. DNA for the CDR3: TGTGCCAGCAGCCCGGGACAGGGGGCGCGTGGCTACACCTTC. Translated: CASSPGQGARGYTF.

This chain links TRBV16 with TRBJ1-2; possibly TRBD1 for D (5 bases). Trimming shortened V by 5 bases and J by 0 bases, and 10 bases separated the two germline ends. Germline values: CDR1 KGHSY, CDR2 FQNENV. CDR3 length equals 14 residues. CDR3 sequence reads: CASSSHRSNYGYTF. The CDR3 nucleotides read TGTGCCAGCAGCTCTCACAGGTCTAACTATGGCTACACCTTC.

The V and J genes are TRBV11-3 and TRBJ1-3, with no clear D. This CDR3 contains 15 residues. Trimming stripped 5 bases from V and 0 bases from J, with 11 bases between. Germline-derived CDR1 and CDR2 are SGHNT and YENEEA. CDR3 DNA: TGTGCCAGCAGCCCGATAGGGAGCTCTGGAAACACCATATATTTT. Translated: CASSPIGSSGNTIYF.

The CDR3 DNA reads TGTGCCACCAGCAGAGGGCGCCAGGGAACTGAAGCTTTCTTT. It specifies CATSRGRQGTEAFF. V gene TRBV15 combines with J gene TRBJ1-1, with a possible D match to TRBD1 (5 bases). This CDR3 contains 14 residues. Germline CDR1 and CDR2: LNHNV and YYDKDF (reference sequence). Trimming removed 1 base from V and 5 bases from J, with 11 bases in between.